Sequencing of this TCR beta chain was carried out in a study of T cell responses to AZD1222 COVID-19 vaccine. The V end lost 4 bases, the J end lost 5 bases, and 11 bases lay between the germline ends. The CDR3 covers 14 residues. Per germline, CDR1 LNHNV and CDR2 YYDKDF (reference sequence). The data were produced by immunoSEQ multiplex PCR, yet TCRdb's version contains in-frame clones alone and is incomplete. Here the sample spans about 140,000 clones, roughly 84% being singletons. Sample: peripheral blood, taken 28 days after the second AZD1222 dose. This sequence was found in an adult who received the AZD1222 COVID-19 vaccine. The chain is built from TRBV15 and TRBJ2-2, with D perhaps matching TRBD2 (7 bases). The CDR3 region is CATSNGGHTGELFF. The DNA for the CDR3 is TGTGCCACCAGCAACGGGGGGCATACCGGGGAGCTGTTTTTT.